Listed below are T cell receptor beta chains from one sample, sequenced in a study of radiotherapy plus CTLA-4 blockade in lung cancer. This table comes from immunoSEQ multiplex PCR, and its TCRdb copy is limited to in-frame clones, with some not included. The sample yields around 99,000 clones, roughly 88% seen once. The starting material was peripheral blood, obtained from a patient treated with radiotherapy plus ipilimumab. These TCRs come from a human donor with non-small cell lung cancer that progressed on radiotherapy plus ipilimumab. The CDR3 runs from the conserved cysteine through the conserved F or W.

v_call | cdr3_aa
TRBV6-5 | CASSYSWTGTYEQYF
TRBV5-5 | CASSLRQTSVVGYTF
TRBV11-3 | CASSSSGGNEQFF
TRBV4-1 | CASSQSGAPGGNTIYF
TRBV28 | CASSLSIRGTSGSLQGPNTDTQYF
TRBV6-1 | CASSVTAATGNTIYF
TRBV5-1 | CASSLWVGPTGTSDTLAKNIQYF
TRBV2 | CASGTSGRALETQYF
TRBV5-4 | CASTPGRQTRTDTQYF
TRBV19 | CASSLTGNYEQYF
TRBV10-2 | CASSPGTGPSNQPQHF
TRBV7-6 | CASSLNRDRPNEQYF
TRBV7-8 | CASDPGLNSYEQYF
TRBV9 | CASSVDLAEYNEQFF
TRBV7-9 | CASSSRQGAETQYF
TRBV19 | CASRPSSGRGNTGELFF
TRBV6-1 | CASSERLGLSLREQYF
TRBV7-8 | CASSLVTRNQPQHF
TRBV6-5 | CASSYATGGEDGYTF
TRBV5-1 | CASSLAGGAYNEQFF
TRBV5-1 | CASSLESGSYEQYF
TRBV5-1 | CASSVGAGVVADTQYF
TRBV7-3 | CASSLRDRNTEAFF
TRBV5-4 | CASSFGGSSYNEQFF
TRBV2 | CASRATAATNEKLFF
TRBV2 | CASRAGLAGYEQYF